What follows describes a single T cell receptor (beta chain). What it binds is unknown. These data belong to a study of T cell responses to AZD1222 COVID-19 vaccine. Findings and caveats of the study: Nearly half of spike-specific TCRs reportedly go after variant regions that carry no mutations. The donor group comprised mostly white British people and more females; the analysis possibly underestimated clonal diversity. Repertoires were obtained only post-peak T cell response.

The CDR3 extends over 15 amino acids. Losses at the gene ends were 1 base for V and 2 bases for J; bases not matched to a gene: 3. Germline CDR1 MNHEY, CDR2 SMNVEV (reference sequence). Assay used: immunoSEQ multiplex PCR; TCRdb lists only in-frame clones, some missing. The repertoire holds nearly 110,000 clones, 87% seen once, with 4% to 5.5% in the top ten. The J gene is TRBJ2-5, the V gene TRBV27; 8 bases match TRBD2. Here the sequenced sample was peripheral blood, taken on day 0 of AZD1222 vaccination. This clonotype was obtained from an adult in good health. This chain's CDR3 is CASSLFREGQETQYF. The CDR3, as DNA: TGTGCCAGCAGTTTATTTCGGGAGGGACAAGAGACCCAGTACTTC.